Below are 15 T cell receptor beta chains sequenced from a single sample in a study of T cells expressing NK-cell markers. TCRdb re-called the 5' RACE reads, yielding one record per CDR3 amino acid sequence without DNA. The ten most abundant clones cover around 5.2% of a sample with 350,000 to 450,000 distinct CDR3 sequences. Sequencing input: blood T cells: a sorted CD56 or NKG2C T cell subset, CD4+ or CD8+ T cells, or bulk PBMC T cells (not recorded which). The receptors were gathered from a man between 18 and 69 years old in good health.

V gene TRBV27 combines with J gene TRBJ2-2; absent DNA, TCRdb's TRBD2 call cannot be checked. Germline lookup yields CDR1 MNHEY and CDR2 SMNVEV (reference sequence). The CDR3 loop spans 19 amino acids. CDR3 sequence: CASTPRGGLAGANTGELFF.

The rearrangement links TRBV7-2 to TRBJ2-5; there is no DNA to check the TCRdb D call of TRBD1. CDR1 and CDR2 (germline): SGHTA, FQGNSA. The CDR3 runs 15 residues. CDR3 in amino acids: CASLPTGGTGETQYF.

The chain is built from TRBV5-6 and TRBJ2-4; without DNA, the TCRdb call of TRBD1 cannot be checked. Per germline, CDR1 SGHDT and CDR2 YYEEEE. This CDR3 region has 16 residues. The CDR3 protein is CASSTNRDRDGNIQYF.

The chain carries TRBV4-1 and TRBJ1-5; the TCRdb call, TRBD1, lacks DNA for checking. Germline CDR1 is MGHRA and CDR2 is YSYEKL. The CDR3 loop spans 15 amino acids. This CDR3 reads CASSPFPGQAQPQHF.

This chain uses TRBV20-1 with TRBJ2-3; TCRdb's D call of TRBD1 is untestable without DNA. CDR1 is DFQATT, CDR2 SNEGSKA, per germline (reference sequence). The CDR3 is made up of 14 amino acids. This CDR3 reads CSARGAGVTDTQYF.

The V and J genes are TRBV12-3 or TRBV12-4 and TRBJ2-5; TCRdb names TRBD1, which stays unverified in the absence of DNA. CDR3 length equals 13 residues. This CDR3 is CASRAGVGQTQYF.

The chain joins TRBV18 to TRBJ1-1; TCRdb's D gene call, TRBD1, goes unchecked for lack of DNA. The CDR3 runs 14 residues. Germline values: CDR1 KGHSH, CDR2 LQKENI. CDR3 residues: CASSPDSIYTEAFF.

V and J are TRBV6-2 or TRBV6-3 and TRBJ2-7; checking the TCRdb D call of TRBD2 is not possible without DNA. Germline CDR1 reads MNHEY; CDR2 reads SVGEGT. The CDR3 contains 15 residues. This chain's CDR3 is CASSYSQRGAGEQYF.

The V and J genes are TRBV6-1 and TRBJ2-1; TCRdb outputs TRBD2, but without DNA this stays unchecked. There are 15 residues in the CDR3. The germline V gene encodes CDR1 MNHNS and CDR2 SASEGT. The CDR3 region is CASSEGGGALYEQFF.

The chain is built from TRBV29-1 and TRBJ2-1; the TCRdb call, TRBD1, lacks DNA for checking. CDR1 and CDR2 (germline): SQVTM, ANQGSEA. This CDR3 comprises 15 residues. The CDR3: CSAPMSSRGGNEQFF.

The rearrangement uses TRBV19 and TRBJ2-7; no DNA is available, so the TRBD1 call from TCRdb remains unchecked. Germline values: CDR1 LNHDA, CDR2 SQIVND (reference sequence). The CDR3 length is 14 residues. The chain's CDR3 is CASRRRDSSPEQYF.

The chain couples TRBV7-2 to TRBJ2-5; the TCRdb D gene call, TRBD2, has no DNA to confirm it. CDR3 length: 16 amino acids. Germline lookup yields CDR1 SGHTA and CDR2 FQGNSA. The CDR3 sequence is CASSPGRGTYQETQYF.

The chain combines TRBV7-9 with TRBJ1-1; without DNA, the TCRdb call of TRBD1 cannot be checked. The CDR3 has 14 residues. From germline, CDR1 is SEHNR and CDR2 FQNEAQ (reference sequence). CDR3: CASSFGQLNTEAFF. Variable domain in full (rest from reference TRBV7-9 and TRBJ1-1): DTGVSQNPRHKITKRGQNVTFRCDPISEHNRLYWYRQTLGQGPEFLTYFQNEAQLEKSRLLSDRFSAERPKGSFSTLEIQRTEQGDSAMYLCASSFGQLNTEAFFGQGTRLTVV.

The chain employs TRBV5-1 and TRBJ2-7; TCRdb proposes TRBD2, but this gene call is untestable without DNA. The CDR3 covers 15 residues. Germline-derived CDR1 and CDR2 are SGHRS and YFSETQ. CDR3 residues: CASSPARGGTYEQYF.

V gene TRBV6-1 combines with J gene TRBJ1-2; TCRdb selects TRBD1, and the lack of DNA leaves this call unchecked. Germline CDR1 reads MNHNS; CDR2 reads SASEGT. The CDR3 sequence is 13 residues long. The CDR3: CASSPGGTYGYTF.